Sequencing of this T cell receptor beta chain was carried out in a study of control samples from healthy donors and cancer patients. Sequencing was performed with immunoSEQ multiplex PCR; in TCRdb, only in-frame clones are kept and a portion is missing. The table records 90,000 to 150,000 clones, about 89% of them present only once. V shed 0 bases and J shed 7 bases, with 6 bases lying between them. CDR1 LGHNA and CDR2 YSLEER come from the germline V gene. The CDR3 is 13 residues long. This chain joins TRBV4-3 and TRBJ2-2; no reliable D call. This TCR was sampled from a young woman in good health. What was sequenced was blood. The CDR3 here is CASSQDFGGELFF. The CDR3 coding sequence is TGCGCCAGCAGCCAAGATTTCGGCGGGGAGCTGTTTTTT.